This TCR beta chain was retrieved from a study of shared clonotypes between healthy human individuals. Overall study: Researchers assigned three CD4 naive, three CD4 memory, two CD8 naive and one CD8 memory plate to each donor.

The ends were cut back, 1 base at V and 6 bases at J, with 13 bases in the middle. CDR1 and CDR2 (germline): SGHVS, FQNEAQ. The CDR3 spans 15 residues. As concerns this clone: As yet, its antigen is unknown.

Points from the study as a whole: Among the subsets, naive ones generally showed larger estimated richness than memory ones.

Positively selected for CCR7, the CD45RO-negative cells used as naive CD8 cells excluded terminally differentiated effector memory CD45RA+ cells. This table comes from immunoSEQ multiplex PCR, and its TCRdb copy is limited to in-frame clones, with some not included. The sample has around 550,000 clones, about 95% seen once. The specimen was naive CD8+ T cells sorted from blood. V usage is TRBV7-8 and J usage is TRBJ2-1; D is uncertain. This TCR came from a woman between 25 and 40 years old in good health. The CDR3 DNA is TGTGCCAGCAGCTTAGTAGGTAATGGAGCCAATGAGCAGTTCTTC. This encodes CASSLVGNGANEQFF.